This TCR beta chain was captured by sequencing in a study of cytomegalovirus exposure and HLA in healthy donors. Whole-study findings and limits: Listed as cytomegalovirus-associated were over 150 TCR beta chains. The study had only CMV serostatus as immune exposure information. It was shown in a later analysis that HLA-associated TCR beta chains were more clonally expanded than other, equally common chains. A previous analysis found most TCR beta V segments productive roughly 87% or roughly 30% of the time.

The primer mix had 60 Vbeta and 13 Jbeta primers. Sequencing used immunoSEQ multiplex PCR; TCRdb keeps in-frame clones, though not all of them. The sample includes 150,000 to 200,000 clones, 82% of them seen just once. As to this clone: Its specificity is unknown.

This TCR derives from a girl between 5 and 17 years old in good health and CMV-seropositive. The specimen sequenced was PBMCs.

The CDR3 DNA sequence: TGTGCCAGCAGCTCCAGGCAGGGGTTGTCCGGGGAGCTGTTTTTT. Its protein product is CASSSRQGLSGELFF. V is TRBV5-6 and J is TRBJ2-2; maybe TRBD1 (6 bases). The CDR3 extends over 15 amino acids. The germline CDR1 and CDR2 sequences are SGHDT and YYEEEE. The ends were cut back, 3 bases at V and 6 bases at J, with 15 bases in the middle.